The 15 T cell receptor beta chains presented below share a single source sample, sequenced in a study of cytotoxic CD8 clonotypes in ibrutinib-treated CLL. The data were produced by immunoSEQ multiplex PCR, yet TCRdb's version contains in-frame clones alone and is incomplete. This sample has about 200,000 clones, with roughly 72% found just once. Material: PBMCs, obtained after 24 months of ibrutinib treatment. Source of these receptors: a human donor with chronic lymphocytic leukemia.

CDR3 nucleotide sequence: TGTGCCAGCAGCTTAAGGGCGGAATACGAGCAGTACTTC. Translation: CASSLRAEYEQYF. The chain has TRBV7-2 and TRBJ2-7, with no clear D. The V end was cut by 2 bases, the J end by 4 bases, with 9 bases between. Germline loops: CDR1 SGHTA, CDR2 FQGNSA. The CDR3 extends over 13 amino acids.

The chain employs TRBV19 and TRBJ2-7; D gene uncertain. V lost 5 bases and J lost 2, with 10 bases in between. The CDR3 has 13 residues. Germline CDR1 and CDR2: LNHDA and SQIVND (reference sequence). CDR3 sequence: CASSYKATYEQYF. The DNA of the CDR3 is TGTGCCAGTAGTTACAAGGCTACCTACGAGCAGTACTTC.

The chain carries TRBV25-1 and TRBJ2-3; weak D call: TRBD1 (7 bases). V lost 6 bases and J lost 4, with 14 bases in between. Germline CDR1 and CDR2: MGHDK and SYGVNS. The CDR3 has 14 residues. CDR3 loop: CASSQGDSPDTQYF. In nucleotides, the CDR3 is TGTGCCAGCAGCCAGGGGGACTCCCCAGATACGCAGTATTTT.

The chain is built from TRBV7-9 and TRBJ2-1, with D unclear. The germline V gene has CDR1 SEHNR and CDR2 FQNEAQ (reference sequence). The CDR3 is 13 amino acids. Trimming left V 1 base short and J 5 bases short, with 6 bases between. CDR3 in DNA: TGTGCCAGCAGCTTAGTTCAGGACAATGAGCAGTTCTTC. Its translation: CASSLVQDNEQFF.

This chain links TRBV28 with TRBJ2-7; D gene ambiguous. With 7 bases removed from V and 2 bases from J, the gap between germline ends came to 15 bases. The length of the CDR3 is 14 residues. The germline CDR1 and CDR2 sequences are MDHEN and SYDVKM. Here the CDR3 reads CASTDPRLPYEQYF. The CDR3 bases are TGTGCCAGCACGGACCCCCGGCTCCCCTACGAGCAGTACTTC.

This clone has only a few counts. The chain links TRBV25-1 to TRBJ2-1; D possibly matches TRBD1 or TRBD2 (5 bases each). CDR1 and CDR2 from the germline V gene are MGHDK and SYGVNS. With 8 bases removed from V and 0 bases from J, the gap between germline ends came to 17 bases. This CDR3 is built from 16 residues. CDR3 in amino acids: CASAGTLPLSYNEQFF. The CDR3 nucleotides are TGTGCCAGCGCCGGGACCCTGCCCCTCTCCTACAATGAGCAGTTCTTC.

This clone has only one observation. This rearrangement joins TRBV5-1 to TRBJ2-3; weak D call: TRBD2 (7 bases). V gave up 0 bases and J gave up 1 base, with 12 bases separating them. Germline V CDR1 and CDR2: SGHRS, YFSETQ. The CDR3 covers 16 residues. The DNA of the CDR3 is TGCGCCAGCAGCTTGGTGGGGGGGCCCGGCACAGATACGCAGTATTTT. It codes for CASSLVGGPGTDTQYF.

The CDR3 DNA reads as TGTGCCAGCTCACCGGGGGTCCGCGAGCAGTACTTC. This translates into CASSPGVREQYF. The chain joins TRBV18 to TRBJ2-7; either TRBD1 or TRBD2 may fit D (5 bases each). The V and J ends lost 3 bases and 6 bases respectively, with 9 bases between them. CDR1 is KGHSH and CDR2 is LQKENI in the germline V gene. This CDR3 is built from 12 residues.

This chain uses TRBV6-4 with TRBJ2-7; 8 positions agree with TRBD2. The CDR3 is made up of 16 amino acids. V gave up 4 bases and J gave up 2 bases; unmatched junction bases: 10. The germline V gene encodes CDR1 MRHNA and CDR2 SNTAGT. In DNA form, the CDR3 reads TGTGCCAGCAGTGTCTCCGCGACTAGCGCTACCTACGAGCAGTACTTC. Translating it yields CASSVSATSATYEQYF.

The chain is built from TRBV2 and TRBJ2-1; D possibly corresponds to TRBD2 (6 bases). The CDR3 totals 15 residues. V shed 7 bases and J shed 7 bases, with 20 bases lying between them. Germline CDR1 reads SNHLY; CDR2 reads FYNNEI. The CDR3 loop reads CASIASVNARNEQFF. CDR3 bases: TGTGCCAGCATAGCTAGCGTCAACGCGAGGAATGAGCAGTTCTTC.

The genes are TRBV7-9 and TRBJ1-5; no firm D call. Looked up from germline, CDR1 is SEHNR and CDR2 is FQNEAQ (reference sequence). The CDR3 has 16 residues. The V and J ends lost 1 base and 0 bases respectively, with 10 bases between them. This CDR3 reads CASSLGPASSNQPQHF. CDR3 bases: TGTGCCAGCAGCTTAGGGCCCGCCTCTAGCAATCAGCCCCAGCATTTT.

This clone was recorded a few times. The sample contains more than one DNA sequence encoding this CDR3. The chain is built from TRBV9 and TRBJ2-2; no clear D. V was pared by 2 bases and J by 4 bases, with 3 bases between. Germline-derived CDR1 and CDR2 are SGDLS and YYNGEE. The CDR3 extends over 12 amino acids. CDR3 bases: TGTGCCAGCAGCGTTGGCACCGGGGAGCTGTTTTTT. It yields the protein CASSVGTGELFF.

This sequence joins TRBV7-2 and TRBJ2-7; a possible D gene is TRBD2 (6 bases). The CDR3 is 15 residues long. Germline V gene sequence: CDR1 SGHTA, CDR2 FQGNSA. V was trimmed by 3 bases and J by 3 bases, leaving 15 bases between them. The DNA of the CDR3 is TGTGCCAGCAGCTTGATCTGGGGGGTGAGCTACGAGCAGTACTTC. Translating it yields CASSLIWGVSYEQYF.

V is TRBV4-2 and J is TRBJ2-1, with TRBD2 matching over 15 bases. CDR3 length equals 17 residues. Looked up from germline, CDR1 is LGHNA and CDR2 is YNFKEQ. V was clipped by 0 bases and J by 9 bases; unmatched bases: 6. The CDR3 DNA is TGTGCCAGCAGCCAAGAAAGGACTAGCGGGAGGGCCGGTGAGCAGTTCTTC. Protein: CASSQERTSGRAGEQFF.

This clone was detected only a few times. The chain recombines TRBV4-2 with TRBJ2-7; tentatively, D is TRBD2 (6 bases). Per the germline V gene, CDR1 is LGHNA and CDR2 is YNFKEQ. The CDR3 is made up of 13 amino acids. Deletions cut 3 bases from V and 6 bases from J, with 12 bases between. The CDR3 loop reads CASSHPGLGEQYF. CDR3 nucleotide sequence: TGTGCCAGCAGCCACCCGGGACTGGGCGAGCAGTACTTC.